What follows describes a single TCR beta chain. The sample comes from a study of shared clonotypes between healthy human individuals. Germline loops: CDR1 MNHEY, CDR2 SVGAGI. The CDR3 totals 13 residues. The ends were cut back, 2 bases at V and 1 base at J, with 5 bases in the middle. The method was immunoSEQ multiplex PCR; TCRdb's version includes in-frame clones alone and lacks a portion of them. Of about 2.4 million clones in the sample, under 95% were seen once. The material sequenced was naive CD4+ T cells from PBMCs. Subset indicated: CD45RA+ positively selected. The sequence was obtained from a man aged 18 to 30 in good health. Some clones in this sample may be carry-over from other donors' samples. V usage is TRBV6-5 and J usage is TRBJ2-5, with no clear D. CDR3 DNA: TGTGCCAGCAGTTACGTCTTCCAAGAGACCCAGTACTTC. It translates to CASSYVFQETQYF.